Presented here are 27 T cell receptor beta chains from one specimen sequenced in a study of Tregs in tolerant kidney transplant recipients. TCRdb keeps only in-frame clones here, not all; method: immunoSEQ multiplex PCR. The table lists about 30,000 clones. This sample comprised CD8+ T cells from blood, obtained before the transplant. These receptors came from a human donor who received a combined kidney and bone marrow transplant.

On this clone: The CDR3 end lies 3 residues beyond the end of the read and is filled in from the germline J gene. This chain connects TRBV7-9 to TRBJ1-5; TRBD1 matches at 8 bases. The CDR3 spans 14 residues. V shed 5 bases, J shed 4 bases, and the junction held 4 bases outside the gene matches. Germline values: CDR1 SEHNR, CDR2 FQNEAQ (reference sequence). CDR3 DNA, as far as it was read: TGTGCCAGCAGCCCGACAGGGGCGAATCAGCCC. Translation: CASSPTGANQP. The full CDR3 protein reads CASSPTGANQPQHF.

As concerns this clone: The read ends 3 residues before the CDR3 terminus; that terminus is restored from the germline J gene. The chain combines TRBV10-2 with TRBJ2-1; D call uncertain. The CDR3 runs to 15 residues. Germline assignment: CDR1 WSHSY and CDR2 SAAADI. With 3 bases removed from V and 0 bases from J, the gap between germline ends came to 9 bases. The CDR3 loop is CASSEPVSSYNEQFF. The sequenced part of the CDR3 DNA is TGCGCCAGCAGTGAACCGGTTAGCTCCTACAATGAG.

The CDR3: CASSSGGVGLGGGYTF. CDR3 DNA (partial): TGTGCCAGCAGCAGTGGGGGGGTCGGCTTGGGTGGTGGC. The V and J genes are TRBV5-4 and TRBJ1-2; D may be TRBD1 (5 bases). Read data end 3 residues before the CDR3 end; the end is taken from the germline J gene. Germline CDR1 reads SGHNT; CDR2 reads YYREEE (reference sequence). The CDR3 is 16 residues long. Trimming took 4 bases from V and 7 from J, leaving 23 bases between them.

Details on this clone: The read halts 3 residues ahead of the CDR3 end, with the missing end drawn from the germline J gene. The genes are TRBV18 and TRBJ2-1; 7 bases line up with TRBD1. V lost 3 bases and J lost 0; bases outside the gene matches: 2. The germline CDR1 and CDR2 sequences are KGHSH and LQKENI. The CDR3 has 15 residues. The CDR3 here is CASSPGQSSYNEQFF. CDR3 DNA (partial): TGTGCCAGCTCACCGGGACAGAGCTCCTACAATGAG.

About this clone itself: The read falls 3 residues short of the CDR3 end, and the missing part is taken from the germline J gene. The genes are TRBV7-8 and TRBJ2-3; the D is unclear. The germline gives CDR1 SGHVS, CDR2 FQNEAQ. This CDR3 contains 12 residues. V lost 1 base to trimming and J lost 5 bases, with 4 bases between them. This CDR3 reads CASSLDLDTQYF. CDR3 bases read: TGTGCCAGCAGCTTAGACTTAGATACG.

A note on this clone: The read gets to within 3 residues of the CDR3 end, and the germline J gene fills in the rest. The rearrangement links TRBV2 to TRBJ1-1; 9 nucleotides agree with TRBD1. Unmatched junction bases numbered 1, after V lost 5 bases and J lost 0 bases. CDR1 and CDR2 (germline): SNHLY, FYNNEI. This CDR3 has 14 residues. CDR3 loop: CASSRQGVNTEAFF. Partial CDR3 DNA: TGTGCCAGCAGTAGACAGGGGGTGAACACTGAA.

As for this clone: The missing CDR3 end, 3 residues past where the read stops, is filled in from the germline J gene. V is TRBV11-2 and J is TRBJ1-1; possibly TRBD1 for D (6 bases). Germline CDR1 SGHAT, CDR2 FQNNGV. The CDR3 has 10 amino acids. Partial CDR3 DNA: TGTGCCAGCCACGGGACAGAA. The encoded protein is CASHGTE. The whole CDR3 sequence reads CASHGTEAFF.

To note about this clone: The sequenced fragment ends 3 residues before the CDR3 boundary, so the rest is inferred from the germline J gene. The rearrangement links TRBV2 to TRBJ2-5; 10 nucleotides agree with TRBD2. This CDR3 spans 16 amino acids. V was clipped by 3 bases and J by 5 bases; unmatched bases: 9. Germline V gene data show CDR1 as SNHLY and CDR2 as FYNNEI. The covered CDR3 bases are TGTGCCAGCAGTGAGCCGTCTAGCGGGAGCTGGGAGACC. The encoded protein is CASSEPSSGSWET. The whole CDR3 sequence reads CASSEPSSGSWETQYF. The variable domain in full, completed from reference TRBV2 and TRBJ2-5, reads EPEVTQTPSHQVTQMGQEVILRCVPISNHLYFYWYRQILGQKVEFLVSFYNNEISEKSEIFDDQFSVERPDGSNFTLKIRSTKLEDSAMYFCASSEPSSGSWETQYFGPGTRLLVL.

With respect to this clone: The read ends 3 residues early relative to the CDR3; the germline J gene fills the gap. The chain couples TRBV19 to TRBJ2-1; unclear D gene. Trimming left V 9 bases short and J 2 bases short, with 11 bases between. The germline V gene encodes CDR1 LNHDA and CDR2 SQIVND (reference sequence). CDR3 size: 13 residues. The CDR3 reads CASASTTYNEQFF. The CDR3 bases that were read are TGTGCCAGCGCCTCGACAACCTACAATGAG.

This CDR3 is CARLGRDTPYEQYF. The covered CDR3 bases are TGCGCCAGACTAGGACGGGACACCCCCTACGAG. The chain links TRBV5-1 to TRBJ2-7; tentatively, D is TRBD1 (6 bases). The read stops 3 residues short of the end of the CDR3; the missing end is completed from the germline J gene. The germline V and J ends were trimmed by 8 bases and 2 bases, with 17 bases remaining between them. The germline CDR1 and CDR2 sequences are SGHRS and YFSETQ. CDR3 length: 14 residues.

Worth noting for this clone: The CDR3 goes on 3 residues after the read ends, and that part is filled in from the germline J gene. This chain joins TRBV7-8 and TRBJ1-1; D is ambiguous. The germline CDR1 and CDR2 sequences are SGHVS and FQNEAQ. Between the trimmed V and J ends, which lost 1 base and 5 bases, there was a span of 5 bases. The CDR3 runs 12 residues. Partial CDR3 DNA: TGTGCCAGCAGCTTAGGACTGACTGAA. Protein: CASSLGLTE. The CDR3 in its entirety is CASSLGLTEAFF. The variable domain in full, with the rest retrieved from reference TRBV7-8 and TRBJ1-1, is GAGVSQSPRYKVAKRGQDVALRCDPISGHVSLFWYQQALGQGPEFLTYFQNEAQLDKSGLPSDRFFAERPEGSVSTLKIQRTQQEDSAVYLCASSLGLTEAFFGQGTRLTVV.

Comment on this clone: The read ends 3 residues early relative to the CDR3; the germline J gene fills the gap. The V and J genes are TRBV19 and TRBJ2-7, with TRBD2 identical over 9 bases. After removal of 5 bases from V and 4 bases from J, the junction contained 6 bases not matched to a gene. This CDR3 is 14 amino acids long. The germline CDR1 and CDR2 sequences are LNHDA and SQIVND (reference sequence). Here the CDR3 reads CASSLDSGRYEQYF. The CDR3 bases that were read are TGTGCCAGTAGTCTGGATAGCGGGAGATACGAG. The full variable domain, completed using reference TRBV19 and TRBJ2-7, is DGGITQSPKYLFRKEGQNVTLSCEQNLNHDAMYWYRQDPGQGLRLIYYSQIVNDFQKGDIAEGYSVSREKKESFPLTVTSAQKNPTAFYLCASSLDSGRYEQYFGPGTRLTVT.

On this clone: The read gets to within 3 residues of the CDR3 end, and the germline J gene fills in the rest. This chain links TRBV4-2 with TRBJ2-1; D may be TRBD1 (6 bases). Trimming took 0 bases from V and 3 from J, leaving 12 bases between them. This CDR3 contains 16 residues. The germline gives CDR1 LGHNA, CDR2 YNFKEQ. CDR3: CASSQERRGYYNEQFF. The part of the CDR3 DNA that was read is TGTGCCAGCAGCCAAGAGCGCAGGGGTTACTACAATGAG.

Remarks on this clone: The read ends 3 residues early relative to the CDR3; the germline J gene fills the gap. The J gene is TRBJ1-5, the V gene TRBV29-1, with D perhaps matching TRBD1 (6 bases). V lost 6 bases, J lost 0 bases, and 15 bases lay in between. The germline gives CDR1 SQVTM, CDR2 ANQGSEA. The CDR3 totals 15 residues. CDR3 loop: CSVPGQLPSNQPQHF. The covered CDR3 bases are TGCAGCGTCCCAGGACAGCTTCCTAGCAATCAGCCC.

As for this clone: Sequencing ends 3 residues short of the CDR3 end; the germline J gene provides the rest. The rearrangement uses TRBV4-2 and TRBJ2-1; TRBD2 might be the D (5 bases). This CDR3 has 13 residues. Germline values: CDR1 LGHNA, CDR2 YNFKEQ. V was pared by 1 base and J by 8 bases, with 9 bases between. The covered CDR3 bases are TGTGCCAGCAGCCAAGTACTAGACGATGAG. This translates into CASSQVLDDE. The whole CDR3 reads CASSQVLDDEQFF.

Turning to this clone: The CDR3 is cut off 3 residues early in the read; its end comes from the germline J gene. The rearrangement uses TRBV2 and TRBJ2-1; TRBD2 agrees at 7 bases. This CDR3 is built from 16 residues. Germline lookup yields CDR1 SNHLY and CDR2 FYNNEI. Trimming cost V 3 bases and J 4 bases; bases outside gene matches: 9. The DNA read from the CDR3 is TGTGCCAGCAGTGAGACCCCGGGACTACTTTACAATGAG. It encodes CASSETPGLLYNE. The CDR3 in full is CASSETPGLLYNEQFF.

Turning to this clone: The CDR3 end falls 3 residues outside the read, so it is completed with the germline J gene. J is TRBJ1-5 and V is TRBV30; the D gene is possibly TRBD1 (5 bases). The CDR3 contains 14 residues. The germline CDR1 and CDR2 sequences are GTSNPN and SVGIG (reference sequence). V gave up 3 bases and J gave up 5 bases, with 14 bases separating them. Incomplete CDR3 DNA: TGTGCCTGGAGCGACCTCGACAGCTATCAGCCC. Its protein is CAWSDLDSYQP. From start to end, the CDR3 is CAWSDLDSYQPQHF.

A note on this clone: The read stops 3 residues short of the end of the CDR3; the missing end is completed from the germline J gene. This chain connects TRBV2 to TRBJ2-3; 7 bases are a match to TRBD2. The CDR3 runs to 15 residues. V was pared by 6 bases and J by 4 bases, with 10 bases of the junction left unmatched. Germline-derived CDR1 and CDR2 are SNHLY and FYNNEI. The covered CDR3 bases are TGTGCCAGCAGAGAGCTAGCGGCGGACCCAGATACG. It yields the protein CASRELAADPDT. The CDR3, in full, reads CASRELAADPDTQYF.

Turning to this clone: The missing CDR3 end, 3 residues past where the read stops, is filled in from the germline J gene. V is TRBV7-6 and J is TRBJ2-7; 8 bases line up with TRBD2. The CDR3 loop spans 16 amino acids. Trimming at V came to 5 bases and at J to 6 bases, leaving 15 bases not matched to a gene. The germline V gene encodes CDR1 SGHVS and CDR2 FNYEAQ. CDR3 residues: CASSTGLGTSSVEQYF. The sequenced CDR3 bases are TGTGCCAGCAGCACCGGATTAGGGACTAGTTCGGTCGAG.

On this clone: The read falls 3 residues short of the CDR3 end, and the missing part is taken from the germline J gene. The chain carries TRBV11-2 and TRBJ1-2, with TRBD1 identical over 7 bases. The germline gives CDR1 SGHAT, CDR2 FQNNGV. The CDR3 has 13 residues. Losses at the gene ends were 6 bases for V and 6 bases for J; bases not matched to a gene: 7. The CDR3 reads CASSSDRVDGYTF. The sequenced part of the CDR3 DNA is TGTGCCAGCAGTTCCGACAGGGTGGATGGC.

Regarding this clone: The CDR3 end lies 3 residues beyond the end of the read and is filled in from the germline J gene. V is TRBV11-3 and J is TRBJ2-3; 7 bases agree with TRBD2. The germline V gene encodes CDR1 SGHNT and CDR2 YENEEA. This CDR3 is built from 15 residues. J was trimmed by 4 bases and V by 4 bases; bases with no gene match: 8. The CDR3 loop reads CASSYLGGSADTQYF. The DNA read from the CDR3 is TGTGCCAGCAGCTATCTGGGCGGGAGTGCAGATACG.

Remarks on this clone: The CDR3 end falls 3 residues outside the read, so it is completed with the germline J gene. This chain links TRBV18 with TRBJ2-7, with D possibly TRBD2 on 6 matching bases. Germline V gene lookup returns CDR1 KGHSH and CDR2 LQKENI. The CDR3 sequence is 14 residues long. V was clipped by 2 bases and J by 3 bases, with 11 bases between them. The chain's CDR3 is CASSPIASDYEQYF. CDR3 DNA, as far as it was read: TGTGCCAGCTCACCAATCGCTAGCGACTACGAG.

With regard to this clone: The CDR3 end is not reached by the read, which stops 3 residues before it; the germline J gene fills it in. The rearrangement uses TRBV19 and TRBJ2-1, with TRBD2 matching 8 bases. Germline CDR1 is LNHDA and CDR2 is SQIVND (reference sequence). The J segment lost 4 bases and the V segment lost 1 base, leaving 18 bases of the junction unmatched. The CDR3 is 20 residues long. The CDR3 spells CASSIVPGVTLREEYNEQFF. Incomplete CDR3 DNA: TGTGCCAGTAGTATAGTCCCGGGGGTGACTTTGCGGGAGGAGTACAATGAG.

The DNA read from the CDR3 is TGTGCCTGGAGTGTCAGGGGATGGAACACTGAA. The encoded protein is CAWSVRGWNTE. The CDR3, in full, reads CAWSVRGWNTEAFF. The rearrangement uses TRBV30 and TRBJ1-1; a weak D match, TRBD1 (6 bases). The CDR3 end falls 3 residues outside the read, so it is completed with the germline J gene. Trimming left V 0 bases short and J 1 base short, with 9 bases between. This CDR3 has 14 residues. From germline, CDR1 is GTSNPN and CDR2 SVGIG (reference sequence). Together with reference TRBV30 and TRBJ1-1, the CDR3 gives the full variable domain: SQTIHQWPATLVQPVGSPLSLECTVEGTSNPNLYWYRQAAGRGLQLLFYSVGIGQISSEVPQNLSASRPQDRQFILSSKKLLLSDSGFYLCAWSVRGWNTEAFFGQGTRLTVV.

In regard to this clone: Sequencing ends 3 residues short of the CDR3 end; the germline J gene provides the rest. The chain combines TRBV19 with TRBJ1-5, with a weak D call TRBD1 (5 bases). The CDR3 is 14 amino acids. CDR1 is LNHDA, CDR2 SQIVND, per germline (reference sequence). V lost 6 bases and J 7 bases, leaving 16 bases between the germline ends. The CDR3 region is CASSPWGGIQPQHF. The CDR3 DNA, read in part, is TGTGCCAGTAGCCCCTGGGGGGGGATCCAGCCC.

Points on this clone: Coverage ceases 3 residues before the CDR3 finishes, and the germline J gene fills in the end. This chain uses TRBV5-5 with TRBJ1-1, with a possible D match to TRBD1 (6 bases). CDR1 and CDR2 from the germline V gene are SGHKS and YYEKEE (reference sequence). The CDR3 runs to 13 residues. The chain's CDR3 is CASRAGQATEAFF. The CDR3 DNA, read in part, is TGTGCCAGCAGGGCGGGACAAGCAACCGAA.

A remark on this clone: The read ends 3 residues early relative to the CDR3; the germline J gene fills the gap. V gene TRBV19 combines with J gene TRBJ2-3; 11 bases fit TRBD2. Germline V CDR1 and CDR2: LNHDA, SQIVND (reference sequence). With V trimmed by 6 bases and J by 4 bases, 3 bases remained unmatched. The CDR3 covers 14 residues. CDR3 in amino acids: CASRLAGAADTQYF. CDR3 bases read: TGTGCCAGTAGACTAGCGGGAGCGGCAGATACG.